This T cell receptor beta chain was obtained from a study of blood T cell repertoires in COVID-19 (dated by TCRdb to about 2020). Broadly, across the study: The collaborator samples originated in the United States, Italy and Spain and spanned the acute and convalescent phases of COVID-19. The material from the prospective study consisted of cDNA or gDNA derived from T cells, B-cell-depleted T cells, or PBMCs. The dataset comprised deeply sampled blood TCRbeta repertoires from subjects exposed to, actively infected with, or recovered from COVID-19. The repertoires were made available in a free public database intended to serve as a resource for research on the immune response to SARS-CoV-2. Samples came from the ongoing ImmuneRACE study (first 160 participants) plus 1,254 subjects from 6 global collaborators. Nearly every sample came with metadata listing a de-identified subject ID, COVID-19 status, age in years and sex. Where available, HLA class I and class II types were taken from metadata supplied by the sample provider and were not determined by assay-based typing. Results and caveats for the whole study, not just this receptor: The quantity of clinical and demographic metadata differed by source and by participant and was supplied without curation.

TCRbeta CDR3 regions were amplified from genomic DNA using the immunoSEQ Assay, a bias-controlled multiplex PCR. As for the original processing: Nucleated cell counts per sample were estimated from amplification of reference gene primers within the assay. Sequence reads were collapsed and filtered to measure the absolute abundance of every unique TCRbeta CDR3 rearrangement. For each sample, productive Simpson clonality was calculated by taking the square root of Simpson's diversity index across productive rearrangements. Held by TCRdb, this immuneACCESS table contains in-frame sequences only and omits some clones. Under half of the omission traces to an unresolved V gene where checked; the cause of the rest is unknown. V and J calls and clone size are copied from that table; D and trimming were computed from the DNA. For this sample there are about 180,000 clones; 70% to 90% appear just once. The ten largest clones capture approximately 10% of the sample.

Each collaborating institution followed its own protocols to collect whole blood in K2EDTA tubes. For TCRbeta analysis, collaborators shipped samples in one of three forms: frozen whole blood, isolated PBMCs, or DNA extracted from either of those sample types. The germline V gene encodes CDR1 SGDLS and CDR2 YYNGEE. The V end gives up 0 bases and the J end 8 bases, leaving 8 bases in the junction not matched to a gene. The CDR3 runs 15 amino acids, cysteine and phenylalanine included. The read is trimmed to its CDR3 DNA, 45 bases read in frame from base 1. On this clone itself: What antigen it recognizes has not been identified. The sample holds no much larger clone one base away, and base qualities are not on file.

In this chain, TRBV9 is recombined with TRBJ2-1; the central 7 bases match TRBD2. The TCR comes from a human donor with active or convalescent COVID-19. The donor label of this sample is uncertain. The sample consisted of peripheral blood. CDR3 loop: CASSVVQGGSHEQFF. The nucleotide sequence reads as follows: TGTGCCAGCAGCGTAGTCCAAGGCGGGAGCCATGAGCAGTTCTTC.